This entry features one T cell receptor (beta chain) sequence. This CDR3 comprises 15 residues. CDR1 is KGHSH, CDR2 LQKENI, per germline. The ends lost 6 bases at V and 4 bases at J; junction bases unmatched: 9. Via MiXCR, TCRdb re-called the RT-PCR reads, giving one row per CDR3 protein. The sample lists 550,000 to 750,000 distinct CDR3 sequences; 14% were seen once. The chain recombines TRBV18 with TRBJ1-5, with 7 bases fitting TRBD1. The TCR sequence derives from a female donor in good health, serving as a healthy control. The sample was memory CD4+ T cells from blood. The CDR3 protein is CASSPLGGANQPQHF. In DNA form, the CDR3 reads TGTGCCAGCTCCCCCTTAGGGGGCGCGAATCAGCCCCAGCATTTT.